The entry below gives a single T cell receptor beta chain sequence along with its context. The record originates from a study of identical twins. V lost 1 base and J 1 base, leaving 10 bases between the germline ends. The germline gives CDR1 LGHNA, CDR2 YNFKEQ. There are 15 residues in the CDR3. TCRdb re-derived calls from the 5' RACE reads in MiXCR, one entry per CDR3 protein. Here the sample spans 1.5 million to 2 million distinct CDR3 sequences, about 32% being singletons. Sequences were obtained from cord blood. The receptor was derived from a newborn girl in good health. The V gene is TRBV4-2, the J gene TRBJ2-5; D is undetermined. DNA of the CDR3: TGTGCCAGCAGCCAAGTGTTCCGTCCCCAAGAGACCCAGTACTTC. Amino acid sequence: CASSQVFRPQETQYF.